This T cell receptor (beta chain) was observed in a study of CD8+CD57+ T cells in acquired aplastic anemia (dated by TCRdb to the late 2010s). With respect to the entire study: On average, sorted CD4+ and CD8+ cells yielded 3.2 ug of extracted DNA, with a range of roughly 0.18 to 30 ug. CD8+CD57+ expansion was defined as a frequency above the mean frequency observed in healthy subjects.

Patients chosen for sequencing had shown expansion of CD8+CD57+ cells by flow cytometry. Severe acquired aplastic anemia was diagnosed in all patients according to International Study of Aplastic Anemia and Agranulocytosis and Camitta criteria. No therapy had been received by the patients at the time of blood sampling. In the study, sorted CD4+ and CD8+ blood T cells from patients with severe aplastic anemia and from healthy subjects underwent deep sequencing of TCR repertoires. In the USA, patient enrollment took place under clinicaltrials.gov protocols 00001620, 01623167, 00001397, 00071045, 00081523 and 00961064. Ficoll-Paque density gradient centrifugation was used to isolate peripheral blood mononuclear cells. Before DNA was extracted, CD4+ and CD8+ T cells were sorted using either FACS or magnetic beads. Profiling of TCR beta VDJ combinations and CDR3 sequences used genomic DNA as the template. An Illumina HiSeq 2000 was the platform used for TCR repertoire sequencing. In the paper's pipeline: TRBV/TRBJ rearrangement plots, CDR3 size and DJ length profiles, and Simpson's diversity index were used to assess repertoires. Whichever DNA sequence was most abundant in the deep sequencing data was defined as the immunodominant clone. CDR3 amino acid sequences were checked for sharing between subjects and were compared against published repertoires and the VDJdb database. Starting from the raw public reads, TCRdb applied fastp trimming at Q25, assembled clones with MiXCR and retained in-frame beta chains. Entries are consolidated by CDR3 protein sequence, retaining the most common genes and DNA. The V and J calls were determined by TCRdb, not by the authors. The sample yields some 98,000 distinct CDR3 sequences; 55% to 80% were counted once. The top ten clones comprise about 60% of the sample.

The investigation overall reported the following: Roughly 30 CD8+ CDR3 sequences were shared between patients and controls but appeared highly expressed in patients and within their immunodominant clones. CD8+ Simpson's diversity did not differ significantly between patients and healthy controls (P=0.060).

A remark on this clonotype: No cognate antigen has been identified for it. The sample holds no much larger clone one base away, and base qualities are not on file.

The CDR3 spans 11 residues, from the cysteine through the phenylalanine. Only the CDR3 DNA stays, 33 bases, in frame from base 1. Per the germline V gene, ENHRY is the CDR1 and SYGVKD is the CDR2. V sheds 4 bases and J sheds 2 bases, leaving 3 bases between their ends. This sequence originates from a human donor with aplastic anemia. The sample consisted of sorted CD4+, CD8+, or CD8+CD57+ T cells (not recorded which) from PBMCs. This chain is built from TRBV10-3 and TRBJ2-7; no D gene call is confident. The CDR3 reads CAISATYEQYF. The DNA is TGTGCCATCAGTGCGACCTACGAGCAGTACTTC.